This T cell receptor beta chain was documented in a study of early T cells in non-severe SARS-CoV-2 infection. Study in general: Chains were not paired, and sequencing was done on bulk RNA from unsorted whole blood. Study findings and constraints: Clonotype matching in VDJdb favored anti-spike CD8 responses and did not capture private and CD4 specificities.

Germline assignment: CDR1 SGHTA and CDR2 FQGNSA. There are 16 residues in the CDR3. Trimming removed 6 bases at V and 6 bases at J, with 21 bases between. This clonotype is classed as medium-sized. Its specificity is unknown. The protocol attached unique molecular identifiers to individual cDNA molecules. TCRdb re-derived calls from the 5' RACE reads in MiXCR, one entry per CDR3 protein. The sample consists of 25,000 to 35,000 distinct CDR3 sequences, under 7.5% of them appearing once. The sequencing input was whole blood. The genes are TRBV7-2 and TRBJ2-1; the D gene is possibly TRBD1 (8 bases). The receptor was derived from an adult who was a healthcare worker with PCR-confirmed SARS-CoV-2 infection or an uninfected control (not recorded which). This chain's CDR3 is CASRPGGTGNRNEQFF. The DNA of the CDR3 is TGTGCCAGCAGGCCCGGGGGGACAGGAAACCGCAATGAGCAGTTCTTC.